This T cell receptor (beta chain) derives from a study of metastatic and nonmetastatic thyroid tumors. About the research overall: From malignant and benign thyroid patients, repertoires in blood and in tumor or nodule tissue were compared. Study-wide findings and caveats: TCR beta diversity was reportedly significantly higher in malignant thyroid tumors than benign nodules, in blood and tumor.

Study processing details: The study's classifier, a distant-metastasis tool for papillary thyroid cancer, was built using CDR3 differences across clinicopathological groups. TCRdb reanalyzed the PCR reads via MiXCR. TCRdb, not the original authors, processed these V and J calls. The sample holds tens of thousands of clones, approximately 19% seen once. This clone was seen a few times. The antigen is undetermined. Germline loops: CDR1 DFQATT, CDR2 SNEGSKA (reference sequence). V gave up 4 bases and J gave up 5 bases, with 17 bases separating them. The CDR3 sequence is 14 residues long. No treatment had been given to any patient before thyroid surgery.

This TCR was sampled from a female donor with papillary thyroid cancer or a benign thyroid nodule (not recorded which). Some clones in this sample may be carry-over from other donors' samples. The rearrangement joins TRBV20-1 to TRBJ1-1; possibly TRBD1 for D (6 bases). The sequenced sample consisted of blood. CDR3: CSAKYPGVGTEAFF. The CDR3 DNA follows: TGCAGTGCTAAATATCCAGGGGTTGGGACTGAAGCTTTCTTT.